These 10 T cell receptor beta chains were sequenced from one sample in a study of blood T cell repertoires in COVID-19. Only in-frame clones appear in the TCRdb table, and some are missing; sequencing was by immunoSEQ multiplex PCR. Counted here are roughly 35,000 clones, around 87% occurring once; the ten biggest clones make up less than 55%. Sequenced input: peripheral blood. These receptors all stem from a human donor in a cohort sampled during active COVID-19.

The chain is built from TRBV5-5 and TRBJ2-7; TRBD1 matches 8 bases. The ends lost 4 bases at V and 6 bases at J; junction bases unmatched: 9. This CDR3 has 14 residues. Germline CDR1 and CDR2: SGHKS and YYEKEE (reference sequence). The CDR3 loop is CASSRVTGAGEQYF. CDR3 in DNA: TGTGCCAGCAGCCGGGTGACAGGGGCCGGCGAGCAGTACTTC.

This clone showed up just a few times. The chain is built from TRBV10-1 and TRBJ2-1; no reliable D call. Trimming stripped 3 bases from V and 7 bases from J, with 13 bases between. Per germline, CDR1 WNHNN and CDR2 SYGVQD (reference sequence). This CDR3 has 14 residues. The CDR3 spells CASSDTRYRNEQFF. CDR3 sequence (DNA): TGCGCCAGCAGTGATACGCGTTACAGAAATGAGCAGTTCTTC.

The chain is built from TRBV5-1 and TRBJ2-7, with D tentatively TRBD1 (5 bases). The CDR3 covers 18 residues. With 0 bases removed from V and 3 bases from J, the gap between germline ends came to 22 bases. Germline values: CDR1 SGHRS, CDR2 YFSETQ. CDR3 protein: CASSLAELRAIRVYEQYF. CDR3 nucleotide sequence: TGCGCCAGCAGCTTGGCGGAACTCCGGGCCATCAGGGTCTACGAGCAGTACTTC. The full variable domain, with the rest looked up from reference TRBV5-1 and TRBJ2-7, is KAGVTQTPRYLIKTRGQQVTLSCSPISGHRSVSWYQQTPGQGLQFLFEYFSETQRNKGNFPGRFSGRQFSNSRSEMNVSTLELGDSALYLCASSLAELRAIRVYEQYFGPGTRLTVT.

The rearrangement uses TRBV24-1 and TRBJ1-5, with TRBD1 identical over 7 bases. The V gene end was trimmed by 6 bases and the J gene end by 11 bases; junction bases not matched to a gene: 9. This CDR3 spans 13 amino acids. Per the germline V gene, CDR1 is KGHDR and CDR2 is SFDVKD. As DNA, the CDR3 is TGTGCCACCAGTACAGGGGCCCGTGGGACCCAGCATTTT. Its protein product is CATSTGARGTQHF.

V usage is TRBV5-1 and J usage is TRBJ2-7, with 8 bases lining up with TRBD2. The V gene's germline CDR1 is SGHRS and CDR2 YFSETQ. Unmatched junction bases numbered 9, after V lost 0 bases and J lost 7 bases. The CDR3 spans 15 residues. The chain's CDR3 is CASSLVPGGPREQYF. The CDR3 coding sequence is TGCGCCAGCAGCTTGGTCCCGGGGGGGCCTAGAGAGCAGTACTTC. Drawing the rest from reference TRBV5-1 and TRBJ2-7, the complete variable domain is KAGVTQTPRYLIKTRGQQVTLSCSPISGHRSVSWYQQTPGQGLQFLFEYFSETQRNKGNFPGRFSGRQFSNSRSEMNVSTLELGDSALYLCASSLVPGGPREQYFGPGTRLTVT.

The chain is built from TRBV7-9 and TRBJ2-7, with a weak D call TRBD1 (6 bases). The CDR3 is 11 residues long. V was pared by 9 bases and J by 1 base, with 7 bases between. Germline V CDR1 and CDR2: SEHNR, FQNEAQ (reference sequence). DNA of the CDR3: TGTGCCAGACAGGGTTCCTACGAGCAGTACTTC. This translates into CARQGSYEQYF.

The rearrangement links TRBV5-5 to TRBJ2-1; 9 positions match TRBD2. In germline, CDR1 is SGHKS, CDR2 YYEKEE (reference sequence). With V trimmed by 4 bases and J by 2 bases, 13 bases remained unmatched. The CDR3 has 18 residues. The CDR3 sequence is CASSPPGSGGPTYNEQFF. The CDR3, as DNA: TGTGCCAGCAGCCCCCCAGGTAGCGGGGGCCCAACCTACAATGAGCAGTTCTTC.

This chain joins TRBV7-3 and TRBJ2-1; possible D gene TRBD1, 7 bases. V was clipped by 5 bases and J by 4 bases, with 15 bases between them. Germline CDR1 reads SGHTA; CDR2 reads FQGTGA. CDR3 length equals 15 residues. The CDR3 is CASSPGGQRYNEQFF. CDR3 nucleotides: TGTGCCAGCAGCCCCGGGGGACAGCGTTACAATGAGCAGTTCTTC.

This clone appeared a single time. The rearrangement joins TRBV6-5 to TRBJ1-1; D remains ambiguous. The germline CDR1 and CDR2 sequences are MNHEY and SVGAGI. There are 12 residues in the CDR3. V lost 7 bases to trimming and J lost 6 bases, with 12 bases between them. The CDR3 loop is CASIIERAEAFF. CDR3 nucleotide sequence: TGTGCCAGCATAATTGAGCGCGCTGAAGCTTTCTTT.

The chain has TRBV6-1 and TRBJ1-6, with D perhaps matching TRBD1 (6 bases). The germline gives CDR1 MNHNS, CDR2 SASEGT. The germline V and J ends were trimmed by 1 base and 8 bases, with 15 bases remaining between them. This CDR3 has 16 residues. The CDR3 protein is CASSEGLGTGHSPLHF. For the CDR3, the DNA is TGTGCCAGCAGTGAAGGTCTCGGTACAGGGCATTCACCCCTCCACTTT.